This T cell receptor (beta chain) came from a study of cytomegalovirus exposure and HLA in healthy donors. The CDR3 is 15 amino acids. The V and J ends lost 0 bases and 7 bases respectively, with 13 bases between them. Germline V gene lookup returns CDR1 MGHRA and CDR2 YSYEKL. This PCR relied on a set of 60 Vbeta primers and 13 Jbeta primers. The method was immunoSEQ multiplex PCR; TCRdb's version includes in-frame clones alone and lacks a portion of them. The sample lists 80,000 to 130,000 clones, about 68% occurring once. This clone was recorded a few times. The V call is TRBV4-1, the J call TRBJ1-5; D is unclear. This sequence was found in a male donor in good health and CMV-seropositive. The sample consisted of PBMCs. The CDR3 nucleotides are TGCGCCAGCAGCCAAGATCTGCCCCCCCGGCAGCCCCAGCATTTT. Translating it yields CASSQDLPPRQPQHF.